What follows are 29 T cell receptor beta chains derived from one specimen sequenced in a study of blood T cell repertoires in COVID-19. Profiled with immunoSEQ multiplex PCR; TCRdb holds only in-frame clones, not every one. This table holds 150,000 to 200,000 clones, 70% to 90% found once. Sequenced sample: peripheral blood. Source of these receptors: a man aged 18-30 years who had recovered from COVID-19.

The chain links TRBV24-1 to TRBJ1-2; TRBD1 agrees at 9 bases. The CDR3 sequence is 18 residues long. The germline CDR1 and CDR2 sequences are KGHDR and SFDVKD. The J segment lost 0 bases and the V segment lost 3 bases, leaving 10 bases of the junction unmatched. In nucleotides, the CDR3 is TGTGCCACCAGTGATCGAACAGGGGGCGCGGGGGCTAACTATGGCTACACCTTC. It translates to CATSDRTGGAGANYGYTF.

This clone was seen a few times. The CDR3 reads CASTPGDKGYTF. DNA of the CDR3: TGTGCCAGCACACCGGGGGATAAGGGCTACACCTTC. This rearrangement joins TRBV2 to TRBJ1-2; TRBD1 is a possible D gene (5 bases). Germline assignment: CDR1 SNHLY and CDR2 FYNNEI. The CDR3 extends over 12 amino acids. The V gene lost 7 bases and the J gene lost 8 bases, with 14 bases spanning the gap.

V gene TRBV27 combines with J gene TRBJ2-1; no definite D call. Germline values: CDR1 MNHEY, CDR2 SMNVEV (reference sequence). The CDR3 has 12 residues. V lost 9 bases to trimming and J lost 2 bases, with 8 bases between them. CDR3 in DNA: TGTGCCAGTTTAACAGCCTACAATGAGCAGTTCTTC. Its translation is CASLTAYNEQFF.

J is TRBJ2-5 and V is TRBV7-9; D not resolved. Trimming shortened V by 3 bases and J by 0 bases, and 11 bases separated the two germline ends. There are 15 residues in the CDR3. From germline, CDR1 is SEHNR and CDR2 FQNEAQ (reference sequence). CDR3 sequence: CASSFERWYQETQYF. CDR3 DNA: TGTGCCAGCAGCTTTGAGCGTTGGTACCAAGAGACCCAGTACTTC.

The chain joins TRBV18 to TRBJ2-7, with 10 bases lining up with TRBD1. Germline values: CDR1 KGHSH, CDR2 LQKENI. V shed 6 bases and J 6 bases; nucleotides not matched to a gene: 14. This CDR3 is 16 amino acids long. The CDR3, as DNA: TGTGCCAGCTCCCCCCGCGCCGGGACAGGGGCCCCCGAGCAGTACTTC. Protein: CASSPRAGTGAPEQYF.

This chain connects TRBV4-1 to TRBJ2-5; possibly TRBD2 for D (6 bases). The CDR3 has 14 residues. Germline loops: CDR1 MGHRA, CDR2 YSYEKL. V lost 7 bases, J lost 1 base, and 13 bases lay in between. In DNA form, the CDR3 reads TGCGCCAGCAATATGGGGGGTGCCCAAGAGACCCAGTACTTC. It encodes CASNMGGAQETQYF.

The CDR3 nucleotides read TGTGCCAGCAGTTTAGGTCGGGGGAGCTATGGCTACACCTTC. It is translated as CASSLGRGSYGYTF. The chain carries TRBV27 and TRBJ1-2; D perhaps matches TRBD1 (5 bases). The germline V gene encodes CDR1 MNHEY and CDR2 SMNVEV (reference sequence). V gave up 2 bases and J gave up 4 bases, with 11 bases separating them. This CDR3 comprises 14 residues.

The V call is TRBV6-5, the J call TRBJ1-2; D not certain. This CDR3 has 13 amino acids. Trimming took 6 bases from V and 4 from J, leaving 12 bases between them. Germline loops: CDR1 MNHEY, CDR2 SVGAGI. This chain's CDR3 is CASRPWQSYGYTF. The CDR3, as DNA: TGTGCCAGCAGGCCATGGCAGTCCTATGGCTACACCTTC.

This rearrangement joins TRBV29-1 to TRBJ1-5; D call uncertain. The germline CDR1 and CDR2 sequences are SQVTM and ANQGSEA. The CDR3 length is 13 residues. The V end was cut by 3 bases, the J end by 3 bases, with 9 bases between. The CDR3 DNA follows: TGCAGCGTTGAGGTGTCAGACAATCAGCCCCAGCATTTT. This gives the protein CSVEVSDNQPQHF.

The chain combines TRBV18 with TRBJ1-1; a weak D match, TRBD1 (5 bases). V lost 0 bases to trimming and J lost 9 bases, with 17 bases between them. CDR3 size: 15 residues. CDR1 is KGHSH and CDR2 is LQKENI in the germline V gene. Here the CDR3 reads CASSPPLDTLRKAFF. Here the CDR3 DNA reads TGTGCCAGCTCACCACCGCTGGACACCCTTCGTAAAGCTTTCTTT.

V usage is TRBV13 and J usage is TRBJ2-7; D uncertain. The CDR3 has 14 residues. V was clipped by 2 bases and J by 0 bases, with 8 bases between them. CDR1 and CDR2 from the germline V gene are PRHDT and FYEKMQ (reference sequence). The CDR3 bases are TGTGCCAGCAGCTTACGGTCAGGCTCCTACGAGCAGTACTTC. As protein: CASSLRSGSYEQYF. The full variable domain, with the rest looked up from reference TRBV13 and TRBJ2-7, is AAGVIQSPRHLIKEKRETATLKCYPIPRHDTVYWYQQGPGQDPQFLISFYEKMQSDKGSIPDRFSAQQFSDYHSELNMSSLELGDSALYFCASSLRSGSYEQYFGPGTRLTVT.

This chain links TRBV2 with TRBJ2-3; the match to TRBD2 covers 7 bases. Germline V gene data show CDR1 as SNHLY and CDR2 as FYNNEI. V shed 5 bases and J 2 bases; nucleotides not matched to a gene: 10. This CDR3 is built from 16 residues. The CDR3 loop is CASSPRVAGDTDTQYF. The CDR3, as DNA: TGTGCCAGCAGTCCACGAGTAGCGGGTGACACAGATACGCAGTATTTT. Full variable domain (outside the CDR3, taken from reference TRBV2 and TRBJ2-3): EPEVTQTPSHQVTQMGQEVILRCVPISNHLYFYWYRQILGQKVEFLVSFYNNEISEKSEIFDDQFSVERPDGSNFTLKIRSTKLEDSAMYFCASSPRVAGDTDTQYFGPGTRLTVL.

The chain couples TRBV11-2 to TRBJ1-5, with TRBD1 as a possible D gene (5 bases). V dropped 2 bases and J dropped 7 bases, with 9 bases sitting between them. From germline, CDR1 is SGHAT and CDR2 FQNNGV. The CDR3 consists of 13 residues. DNA of the CDR3: TGTGCCAGCAGCTTAACCGACAGACAGCCCCAGCATTTT. It is translated as CASSLTDRQPQHF.

This chain connects TRBV19 to TRBJ1-5; D gene unclear. Trimming removed 8 bases from V and 0 bases from J, with 8 bases in between. Germline V gene lookup returns CDR1 LNHDA and CDR2 SQIVND (reference sequence). The CDR3 extends over 13 amino acids. The CDR3, as DNA: TGTGCCAGTGGCGGGGTTAGCAATCAGCCCCAGCATTTT. Its translation is CASGGVSNQPQHF.

The chain carries TRBV18 and TRBJ2-3, with D tentatively TRBD1 (5 bases). Germline V gene sequence: CDR1 KGHSH, CDR2 LQKENI. The CDR3 has 14 residues. The ends were cut back, 2 bases at V and 3 bases at J, with 9 bases in the middle. The CDR3 protein is CASSPMGRTDTQYF. The CDR3 DNA reads as TGTGCCAGCTCACCAATGGGGCGAACAGATACGCAGTATTTT.

The chain employs TRBV5-1 and TRBJ1-2, with D unresolved. Trimming removed 3 bases at V and 0 bases at J, with 12 bases between. The length of the CDR3 is 15 residues. Germline CDR1 reads SGHRS; CDR2 reads YFSETQ. CDR3 nucleotide sequence: TGCGCCAGCAGCTCTCCTGGGGAGACTAACTATGGCTACACCTTC. This encodes CASSSPGETNYGYTF.

The chain recombines TRBV28 with TRBJ2-7; 11 bases match TRBD1. Trimming at V came to 7 bases and at J to 5 bases, leaving 10 bases not matched to a gene. Germline V CDR1 and CDR2: MDHEN, SYDVKM. The CDR3 sequence is 15 residues long. This chain's CDR3 is CASNPRGQGVHEQYF. The DNA for the CDR3 is TGTGCCAGCAACCCCCGGGGACAGGGGGTCCACGAGCAGTACTTC.

This chain uses TRBV5-1 with TRBJ2-5; 8 bases are shared with TRBD2. The CDR3 is 14 residues long. V shed 4 bases, J shed 4 bases, and the junction held 6 bases outside the gene matches. The germline gives CDR1 SGHRS, CDR2 YFSETQ. This chain's CDR3 is CASSTTSGGETQYF. The DNA for the CDR3 is TGCGCCAGCAGCACCACTAGCGGAGGAGAGACCCAGTACTTC.

J is TRBJ2-7 and V is TRBV29-1; D gene ambiguous. V lost 6 bases and J 3 bases, leaving 12 bases between the germline ends. The CDR3 length is 12 residues. Looked up from germline, CDR1 is SQVTM and CDR2 is ANQGSEA. The CDR3 here is CSVPGRGYEQYF. In DNA, the CDR3 is TGCAGCGTGCCGGGTAGAGGCTACGAGCAGTACTTC.

The rearrangement uses TRBV28 and TRBJ2-7, with D perhaps TRBD1 (6 bases). Germline lookup yields CDR1 MDHEN and CDR2 SYDVKM. V was clipped by 5 bases and J by 2 bases, with 13 bases between them. The CDR3 totals 14 residues. CDR3 DNA sequence: TGTGCCAGCAGTCGTACCAGGGGACCCTACGAGCAGTACTTC. Its translation: CASSRTRGPYEQYF. The whole variable domain, remainder taken from reference TRBV28 and TRBJ2-7, is DVKVTQSSRYLVKRTGEKVFLECVQDMDHENMFWYRQDPGLGLRLIYFSYDVKMKEKGDIPEGYSVSREKKERFSLILESASTNQTSMYLCASSRTRGPYEQYFGPGTRLTVT.

This clone occurred a few times. This sequence joins TRBV29-1 and TRBJ2-7, with 8 bases that match TRBD2. This CDR3 region has 12 residues. Germline V gene lookup returns CDR1 SQVTM and CDR2 ANQGSEA. V was clipped by 6 bases and J by 2 bases; unmatched bases: 3. Here the CDR3 reads CSVRTSTYEQYF. CDR3 in DNA: TGCAGCGTGCGGACTAGCACCTACGAGCAGTACTTC.

The V call is TRBV27, the J call TRBJ2-1, with 7 bases identical to TRBD2. The CDR3 length is 18 residues. Germline CDR1 is MNHEY and CDR2 is SMNVEV (reference sequence). The V and J ends lost 3 bases and 9 bases, in that order; junction bases with no gene match: 20. For the CDR3, the DNA is TGTGCCAGCAGTTTCCCCCCGGGCGGGAGTCAAACCTCTAGTGAGCAGTTCTTC. It specifies CASSFPPGGSQTSSEQFF.

The V call is TRBV5-1, the J call TRBJ1-1; no clear D. Trimming removed 0 bases from V and 6 bases from J, with 12 bases in between. This CDR3 contains 14 residues. CDR1 is SGHRS and CDR2 is YFSETQ in the germline V gene. The CDR3 loop reads CASSLEGGRAEAFF. CDR3 coding DNA: TGCGCCAGCAGCTTGGAAGGCGGGAGGGCTGAAGCTTTCTTT.

This chain links TRBV11-2 with TRBJ2-7; maybe TRBD2 (5 bases). The CDR3 extends over 15 amino acids. Trimming removed 2 bases from V and 3 bases from J, with 14 bases in between. CDR1 is SGHAT, CDR2 FQNNGV, per germline. As DNA, the CDR3 is TGTGCCAGCAGCTTATCGGGGAATCGAAACTACGAGCAGTACTTC. Encoded protein: CASSLSGNRNYEQYF.

The CDR3 DNA reads as TGTGCCAGCACCGCGGGAGGAGCGGGGGGGAGTCAGACCCAGTACTTC. Protein: CASTAGGAGGSQTQYF. The genes are TRBV5-4 and TRBJ2-5; 10 nucleotides align to TRBD2. The CDR3 has 16 amino acids. CDR1 is SGHNT and CDR2 is YYREEE in the germline V gene (reference sequence). V shed 6 bases, J shed 6 bases, and the junction held 14 bases outside the gene matches.

The genes are TRBV11-2 and TRBJ1-1; 8 bases fit TRBD1. After removal of 6 bases from V and 1 base from J, the junction contained 10 bases not matched to a gene. Per germline, CDR1 SGHAT and CDR2 FQNNGV. The CDR3 extends over 16 amino acids. DNA of the CDR3: TGTGCCAGCAGAGAGCTGACAGGGGTAACGAACACTGAAGCTTTCTTT. Its protein product is CASRELTGVTNTEAFF. Drawing the rest from reference TRBV11-2 and TRBJ1-1, the complete variable domain is EAGVAQSPRYKIIEKRQSVAFWCNPISGHATLYWYQQILGQGPKLLIQFQNNGVVDDSQLPKDRFSAERLKGVDSTLKIQPAKLEDSAVYLCASRELTGVTNTEAFFGQGTRLTVV.

The chain joins TRBV7-2 to TRBJ2-7, with no clear D. Germline lookup yields CDR1 SGHTA and CDR2 FQGNSA. The CDR3 has 11 residues. V was cut by 5 bases and J by 2 bases, with 4 bases left in between. CDR3 region: CASSLTYEQYF. The CDR3 bases are TGTGCCAGCAGCCTAACCTACGAGCAGTACTTC.

This clone was detected a few times. The rearrangement joins TRBV29-1 to TRBJ1-4, with D perhaps matching TRBD1 (5 bases). Germline V lookup: CDR1 SQVTM, CDR2 ANQGSEA. The germline V and J ends were trimmed by 1 base and 8 bases, with 14 bases remaining between them. The CDR3 runs 14 residues. The CDR3 loop reads CSVEVAGRREKLFF. As DNA, the CDR3 is TGCAGCGTTGAAGTGGCAGGGAGGAGAGAAAAACTGTTTTTT. The variable domain in full, with the rest retrieved from reference TRBV29-1 and TRBJ1-4, is SAVISQKPSRDICQRGTSLTIQCQVDSQVTMMFWYRQQPGQSLTLIATANQGSEATYESGFVIDKFPISRPNLTFSTLTVSNMSPEDSSIYLCSVEVAGRREKLFFGSGTQLSVL.

The sample holds a few counts of this clone. The V and J genes are TRBV2 and TRBJ2-5, with 7 bases that match TRBD2. V lost 5 bases to trimming and J lost 5 bases; unmatched junction nucleotides: 8. Germline V gene lookup returns CDR1 SNHLY and CDR2 FYNNEI. This CDR3 comprises 14 residues. The CDR3 is CASSYENGRETQYF. Written as DNA, the CDR3 is TGTGCCAGCAGTTACGAGAACGGGAGGGAGACCCAGTACTTC. The full variable domain, its missing parts supplied by reference TRBV2 and TRBJ2-5, is EPEVTQTPSHQVTQMGQEVILRCVPISNHLYFYWYRQILGQKVEFLVSFYNNEISEKSEIFDDQFSVERPDGSNFTLKIRSTKLEDSAMYFCASSYENGRETQYFGPGTRLLVL.